Reported below is one T cell receptor beta chain. Its antigen is undetermined. This record belongs to a study of radiation and T cells in renal cell carcinoma. Germline V gives CDR1 LGHNA, CDR2 YSLEER. Trimming cost V 0 bases and J 2 bases, with 14 bases left between them. The CDR3 is 16 residues long. The assay was immunoSEQ multiplex PCR, and TCRdb's table has in-frame clones only and misses some. Among some 72,000 clones listed, around 80% were seen once. Noted time point: blood 2 weeks post-SBRT. Treatment described: 15 Gy SBRT to primary tumor, nephrectomy 4 weeks later. Serial blood draws occurred at baseline and 2 and 4 weeks post-SBRT. Study findings and constraints: Without pretreatment biopsies, baseline tumor clonotype presence was undetermined. From baseline, blood top tumor clonotypes peaked at 2 weeks post-radiation.

V usage is TRBV4-3 and J usage is TRBJ2-7; D ambiguous. The sequencing used blood, collected from a patient whose treatment included radiotherapy and nephrectomy. The sequence derives from a man between 60 and 70 years old with renal cell carcinoma. CDR3 DNA: TGCGCCAGCAGCCAAGATCTGGCGGAGATCGCCTACGAGCAGTACTTC. Translation: CASSQDLAEIAYEQYF.